This T cell receptor (beta chain) was sequenced in a study of cytomegalovirus exposure and HLA in healthy donors. Study-level points and caveats: As a later analysis showed, a missense DCLRE1C variant was linked to trimming of TCR beta V- and J-genes.

Comments on this clone: The antigen remains undetermined.

A multiplex PCR was run with 60 Vbeta primers and 13 Jbeta primers. Assay: immunoSEQ multiplex PCR; the TCRdb copy retains only in-frame clones and omits some. The sample gives approximately 190,000 clones, roughly 70% of which show up once; roughly 2.5% is in the top ten. CDR1 and CDR2 from the germline V gene are SQVTM and ANQGSEA. The CDR3 runs 13 residues. Trimming took 6 bases from V and 8 from J, leaving 19 bases between them. Sequencing was done on a sample of PBMCs. The gene calls are TRBV29-1 and TRBJ1-2; no clear D. The clonotype was recovered from a man in his forties or fifties in good health and CMV-seropositive. The CDR3 protein is CSVGRAGLEGYTF. CDR3 nucleotide sequence: TGCAGCGTGGGCAGAGCGGGGTTGGAGGGCTACACCTTC.